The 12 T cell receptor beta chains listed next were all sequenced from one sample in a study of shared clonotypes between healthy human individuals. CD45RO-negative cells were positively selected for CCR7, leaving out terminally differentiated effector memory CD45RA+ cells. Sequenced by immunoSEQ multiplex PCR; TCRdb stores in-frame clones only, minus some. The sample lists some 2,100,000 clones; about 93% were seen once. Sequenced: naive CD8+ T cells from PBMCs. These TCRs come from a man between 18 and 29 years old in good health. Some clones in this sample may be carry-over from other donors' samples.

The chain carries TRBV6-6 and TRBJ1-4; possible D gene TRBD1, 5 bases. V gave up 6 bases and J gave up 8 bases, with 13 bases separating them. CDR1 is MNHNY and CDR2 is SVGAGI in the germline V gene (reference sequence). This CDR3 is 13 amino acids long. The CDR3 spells CASSPSRGEKLFF. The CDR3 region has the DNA TGTGCCAGCAGCCCCTCGAGGGGAGAAAAACTGTTTTTT.

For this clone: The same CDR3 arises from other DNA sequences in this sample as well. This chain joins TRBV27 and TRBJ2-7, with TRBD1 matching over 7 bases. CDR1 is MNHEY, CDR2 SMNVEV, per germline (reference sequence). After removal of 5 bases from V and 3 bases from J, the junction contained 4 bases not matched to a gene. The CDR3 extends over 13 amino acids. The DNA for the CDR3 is TGTGCCAGCAGTCCGGGACAGAGCTACGAGCAGTACTTC. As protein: CASSPGQSYEQYF.

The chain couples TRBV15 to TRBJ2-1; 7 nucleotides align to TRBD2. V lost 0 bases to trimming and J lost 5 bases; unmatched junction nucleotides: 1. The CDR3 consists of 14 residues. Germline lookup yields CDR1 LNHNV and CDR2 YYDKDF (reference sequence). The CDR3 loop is CATSRDGGDNEQFF. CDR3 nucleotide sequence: TGTGCCACCAGCAGAGATGGGGGGGACAATGAGCAGTTCTTC.

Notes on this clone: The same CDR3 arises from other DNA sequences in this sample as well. The CDR3 region has the DNA TGTGCCAGCAGCTTAGGCCAGGGGGCGATCTATGGCTACACCTTC. This sequence encodes CASSLGQGAIYGYTF. The chain has TRBV7-9 and TRBJ1-2; 8 bases match TRBD1. The V and J ends lost 1 base and 4 bases, in that order; junction bases with no gene match: 5. CDR3 length: 15 amino acids. Germline V gene data show CDR1 as SEHNR and CDR2 as FQNEAQ (reference sequence).

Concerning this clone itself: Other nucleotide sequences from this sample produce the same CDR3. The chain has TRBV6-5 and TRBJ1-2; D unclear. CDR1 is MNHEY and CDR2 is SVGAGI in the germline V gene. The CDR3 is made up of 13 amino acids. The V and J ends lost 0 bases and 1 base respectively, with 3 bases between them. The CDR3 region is CASSYSSNYGYTF. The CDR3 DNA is TGTGCCAGCAGTTACTCGAGTAACTATGGCTACACCTTC.

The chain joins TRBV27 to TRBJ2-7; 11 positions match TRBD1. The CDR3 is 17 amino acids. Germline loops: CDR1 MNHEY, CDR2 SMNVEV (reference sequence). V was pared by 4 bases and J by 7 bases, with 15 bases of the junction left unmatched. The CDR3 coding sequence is TGTGCCAGCAGTTCCCGACACCCGGACAGGGGGCGCCGGGAGCAGTACTTC. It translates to CASSSRHPDRGRREQYF.

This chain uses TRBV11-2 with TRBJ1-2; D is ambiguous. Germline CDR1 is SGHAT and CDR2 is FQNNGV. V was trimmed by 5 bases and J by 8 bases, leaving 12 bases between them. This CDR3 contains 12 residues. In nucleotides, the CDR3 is TGTGCCAGCAGCCCCCGTCCGGGAGGCTACACCTTC. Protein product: CASSPRPGGYTF. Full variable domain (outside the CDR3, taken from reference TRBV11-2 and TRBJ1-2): EAGVAQSPRYKIIEKRQSVAFWCNPISGHATLYWYQQILGQGPKLLIQFQNNGVVDDSQLPKDRFSAERLKGVDSTLKIQPAKLEDSAVYLCASSPRPGGYTFGSGTRLTVV.

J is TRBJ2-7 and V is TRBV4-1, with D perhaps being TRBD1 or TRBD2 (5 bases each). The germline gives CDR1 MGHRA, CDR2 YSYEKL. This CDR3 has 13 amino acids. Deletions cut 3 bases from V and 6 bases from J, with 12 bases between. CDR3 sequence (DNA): TGCGCCAGCAGCCACTTCGGGACGGTCGAGCAGTACTTC. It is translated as CASSHFGTVEQYF.

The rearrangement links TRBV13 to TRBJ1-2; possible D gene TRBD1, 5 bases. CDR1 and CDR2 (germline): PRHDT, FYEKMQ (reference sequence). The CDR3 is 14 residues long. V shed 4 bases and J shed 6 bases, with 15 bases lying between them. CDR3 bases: TGTGCCAGCAGCTGGCAGGGAGGTGCTGATGGCTACACCTTC. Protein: CASSWQGGADGYTF.

CDR3 region: CASSQDWPAEKQFF. The DNA of the CDR3 is TGTGCCAGCAGCCAAGATTGGCCGGCGGAAAAGCAGTTCTTC. The chain has TRBV4-2 and TRBJ2-1, with D unclear. V dropped 0 bases and J dropped 11 bases, with 14 bases sitting between them. This CDR3 is 14 amino acids long. Germline CDR1 and CDR2: LGHNA and YNFKEQ.

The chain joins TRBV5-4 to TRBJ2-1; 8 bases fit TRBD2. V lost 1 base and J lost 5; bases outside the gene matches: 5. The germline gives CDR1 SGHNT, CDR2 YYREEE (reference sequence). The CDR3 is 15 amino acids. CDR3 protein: CASSLKREKDNEQFF. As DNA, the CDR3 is TGTGCCAGCAGCTTGAAGCGGGAGAAGGACAATGAGCAGTTCTTC.

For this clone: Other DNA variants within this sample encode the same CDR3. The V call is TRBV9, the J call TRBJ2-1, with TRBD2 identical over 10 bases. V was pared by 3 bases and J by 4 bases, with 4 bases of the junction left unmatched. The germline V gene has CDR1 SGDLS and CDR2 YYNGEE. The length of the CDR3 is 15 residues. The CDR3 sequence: CASSAGLAEYNEQFF. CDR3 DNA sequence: TGTGCCAGCAGCGCCGGACTAGCGGAGTACAATGAGCAGTTCTTC. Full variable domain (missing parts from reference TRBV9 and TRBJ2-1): DSGVTQTPKHLITATGQRVTLRCSPRSGDLSVYWYQQSLDQGLQFLIQYYNGEERAKGNILERFSAQQFPDLHSELNLSSLELGDSALYFCASSAGLAEYNEQFFGPGTRLTVL.